The 3 T cell receptor beta chains given below trace back to one sample, sequenced in a study of blood T cell repertoires in COVID-19. TCRdb's table, derived via immunoSEQ multiplex PCR, lists solely in-frame clones and lacks some. The profile covers about 130,000 clones, with 80% to 90% appearing a single time and around 13% taken by the ten largest. Source material: peripheral blood. The source is a human donor in a cohort sampled during active COVID-19.

This clone has at least ten counts. V is TRBV14 and J is TRBJ1-1; TRBD1 matches 11 bases. Trimming cost V 5 bases and J 0 bases; bases outside gene matches: 8. The CDR3 contains 17 residues. Germline assignment: CDR1 SGHDN and CDR2 FVKESK. The CDR3 protein is CASSSLDRGHLNTEAFF. Here the CDR3 DNA reads TGTGCCAGCAGCTCACTGGACAGGGGGCATTTGAACACTGAAGCTTTCTTT. The full variable domain, completed using reference TRBV14 and TRBJ1-1, is EAGVTQFPSHSVIEKGQTVTLRCDPISGHDNLYWYRRVMGKEIKFLLHFVKESKQDESGMPNNRFLAERTGGTYSTLKVQPAELEDSGVYFCASSSLDRGHLNTEAFFGQGTRLTVV.

This chain uses TRBV25-1 with TRBJ2-7, with 10 bases that match TRBD1. The trim removed 9 bases at V and 4 bases at J, leaving 6 bases unmatched. The germline CDR1 and CDR2 sequences are MGHDK and SYGVNS. There are 13 residues in the CDR3. The CDR3 nucleotides are TGTGCCAGGCCGGGACAGGGGATTTACGAGCAGTACTTC. The encoded protein is CARPGQGIYEQYF.

This chain joins TRBV5-6 and TRBJ2-7, with a tentative D call TRBD1 (6 bases). Germline CDR1 SGHDT, CDR2 YYEEEE. CDR3 length: 15 amino acids. The V end was cut by 4 bases, the J end by 3 bases, with 17 bases between. The CDR3 is CASSDSLQGYYEQYF. The CDR3 bases are TGTGCCAGCAGCGACTCCCTACAGGGATACTACGAGCAGTACTTC.